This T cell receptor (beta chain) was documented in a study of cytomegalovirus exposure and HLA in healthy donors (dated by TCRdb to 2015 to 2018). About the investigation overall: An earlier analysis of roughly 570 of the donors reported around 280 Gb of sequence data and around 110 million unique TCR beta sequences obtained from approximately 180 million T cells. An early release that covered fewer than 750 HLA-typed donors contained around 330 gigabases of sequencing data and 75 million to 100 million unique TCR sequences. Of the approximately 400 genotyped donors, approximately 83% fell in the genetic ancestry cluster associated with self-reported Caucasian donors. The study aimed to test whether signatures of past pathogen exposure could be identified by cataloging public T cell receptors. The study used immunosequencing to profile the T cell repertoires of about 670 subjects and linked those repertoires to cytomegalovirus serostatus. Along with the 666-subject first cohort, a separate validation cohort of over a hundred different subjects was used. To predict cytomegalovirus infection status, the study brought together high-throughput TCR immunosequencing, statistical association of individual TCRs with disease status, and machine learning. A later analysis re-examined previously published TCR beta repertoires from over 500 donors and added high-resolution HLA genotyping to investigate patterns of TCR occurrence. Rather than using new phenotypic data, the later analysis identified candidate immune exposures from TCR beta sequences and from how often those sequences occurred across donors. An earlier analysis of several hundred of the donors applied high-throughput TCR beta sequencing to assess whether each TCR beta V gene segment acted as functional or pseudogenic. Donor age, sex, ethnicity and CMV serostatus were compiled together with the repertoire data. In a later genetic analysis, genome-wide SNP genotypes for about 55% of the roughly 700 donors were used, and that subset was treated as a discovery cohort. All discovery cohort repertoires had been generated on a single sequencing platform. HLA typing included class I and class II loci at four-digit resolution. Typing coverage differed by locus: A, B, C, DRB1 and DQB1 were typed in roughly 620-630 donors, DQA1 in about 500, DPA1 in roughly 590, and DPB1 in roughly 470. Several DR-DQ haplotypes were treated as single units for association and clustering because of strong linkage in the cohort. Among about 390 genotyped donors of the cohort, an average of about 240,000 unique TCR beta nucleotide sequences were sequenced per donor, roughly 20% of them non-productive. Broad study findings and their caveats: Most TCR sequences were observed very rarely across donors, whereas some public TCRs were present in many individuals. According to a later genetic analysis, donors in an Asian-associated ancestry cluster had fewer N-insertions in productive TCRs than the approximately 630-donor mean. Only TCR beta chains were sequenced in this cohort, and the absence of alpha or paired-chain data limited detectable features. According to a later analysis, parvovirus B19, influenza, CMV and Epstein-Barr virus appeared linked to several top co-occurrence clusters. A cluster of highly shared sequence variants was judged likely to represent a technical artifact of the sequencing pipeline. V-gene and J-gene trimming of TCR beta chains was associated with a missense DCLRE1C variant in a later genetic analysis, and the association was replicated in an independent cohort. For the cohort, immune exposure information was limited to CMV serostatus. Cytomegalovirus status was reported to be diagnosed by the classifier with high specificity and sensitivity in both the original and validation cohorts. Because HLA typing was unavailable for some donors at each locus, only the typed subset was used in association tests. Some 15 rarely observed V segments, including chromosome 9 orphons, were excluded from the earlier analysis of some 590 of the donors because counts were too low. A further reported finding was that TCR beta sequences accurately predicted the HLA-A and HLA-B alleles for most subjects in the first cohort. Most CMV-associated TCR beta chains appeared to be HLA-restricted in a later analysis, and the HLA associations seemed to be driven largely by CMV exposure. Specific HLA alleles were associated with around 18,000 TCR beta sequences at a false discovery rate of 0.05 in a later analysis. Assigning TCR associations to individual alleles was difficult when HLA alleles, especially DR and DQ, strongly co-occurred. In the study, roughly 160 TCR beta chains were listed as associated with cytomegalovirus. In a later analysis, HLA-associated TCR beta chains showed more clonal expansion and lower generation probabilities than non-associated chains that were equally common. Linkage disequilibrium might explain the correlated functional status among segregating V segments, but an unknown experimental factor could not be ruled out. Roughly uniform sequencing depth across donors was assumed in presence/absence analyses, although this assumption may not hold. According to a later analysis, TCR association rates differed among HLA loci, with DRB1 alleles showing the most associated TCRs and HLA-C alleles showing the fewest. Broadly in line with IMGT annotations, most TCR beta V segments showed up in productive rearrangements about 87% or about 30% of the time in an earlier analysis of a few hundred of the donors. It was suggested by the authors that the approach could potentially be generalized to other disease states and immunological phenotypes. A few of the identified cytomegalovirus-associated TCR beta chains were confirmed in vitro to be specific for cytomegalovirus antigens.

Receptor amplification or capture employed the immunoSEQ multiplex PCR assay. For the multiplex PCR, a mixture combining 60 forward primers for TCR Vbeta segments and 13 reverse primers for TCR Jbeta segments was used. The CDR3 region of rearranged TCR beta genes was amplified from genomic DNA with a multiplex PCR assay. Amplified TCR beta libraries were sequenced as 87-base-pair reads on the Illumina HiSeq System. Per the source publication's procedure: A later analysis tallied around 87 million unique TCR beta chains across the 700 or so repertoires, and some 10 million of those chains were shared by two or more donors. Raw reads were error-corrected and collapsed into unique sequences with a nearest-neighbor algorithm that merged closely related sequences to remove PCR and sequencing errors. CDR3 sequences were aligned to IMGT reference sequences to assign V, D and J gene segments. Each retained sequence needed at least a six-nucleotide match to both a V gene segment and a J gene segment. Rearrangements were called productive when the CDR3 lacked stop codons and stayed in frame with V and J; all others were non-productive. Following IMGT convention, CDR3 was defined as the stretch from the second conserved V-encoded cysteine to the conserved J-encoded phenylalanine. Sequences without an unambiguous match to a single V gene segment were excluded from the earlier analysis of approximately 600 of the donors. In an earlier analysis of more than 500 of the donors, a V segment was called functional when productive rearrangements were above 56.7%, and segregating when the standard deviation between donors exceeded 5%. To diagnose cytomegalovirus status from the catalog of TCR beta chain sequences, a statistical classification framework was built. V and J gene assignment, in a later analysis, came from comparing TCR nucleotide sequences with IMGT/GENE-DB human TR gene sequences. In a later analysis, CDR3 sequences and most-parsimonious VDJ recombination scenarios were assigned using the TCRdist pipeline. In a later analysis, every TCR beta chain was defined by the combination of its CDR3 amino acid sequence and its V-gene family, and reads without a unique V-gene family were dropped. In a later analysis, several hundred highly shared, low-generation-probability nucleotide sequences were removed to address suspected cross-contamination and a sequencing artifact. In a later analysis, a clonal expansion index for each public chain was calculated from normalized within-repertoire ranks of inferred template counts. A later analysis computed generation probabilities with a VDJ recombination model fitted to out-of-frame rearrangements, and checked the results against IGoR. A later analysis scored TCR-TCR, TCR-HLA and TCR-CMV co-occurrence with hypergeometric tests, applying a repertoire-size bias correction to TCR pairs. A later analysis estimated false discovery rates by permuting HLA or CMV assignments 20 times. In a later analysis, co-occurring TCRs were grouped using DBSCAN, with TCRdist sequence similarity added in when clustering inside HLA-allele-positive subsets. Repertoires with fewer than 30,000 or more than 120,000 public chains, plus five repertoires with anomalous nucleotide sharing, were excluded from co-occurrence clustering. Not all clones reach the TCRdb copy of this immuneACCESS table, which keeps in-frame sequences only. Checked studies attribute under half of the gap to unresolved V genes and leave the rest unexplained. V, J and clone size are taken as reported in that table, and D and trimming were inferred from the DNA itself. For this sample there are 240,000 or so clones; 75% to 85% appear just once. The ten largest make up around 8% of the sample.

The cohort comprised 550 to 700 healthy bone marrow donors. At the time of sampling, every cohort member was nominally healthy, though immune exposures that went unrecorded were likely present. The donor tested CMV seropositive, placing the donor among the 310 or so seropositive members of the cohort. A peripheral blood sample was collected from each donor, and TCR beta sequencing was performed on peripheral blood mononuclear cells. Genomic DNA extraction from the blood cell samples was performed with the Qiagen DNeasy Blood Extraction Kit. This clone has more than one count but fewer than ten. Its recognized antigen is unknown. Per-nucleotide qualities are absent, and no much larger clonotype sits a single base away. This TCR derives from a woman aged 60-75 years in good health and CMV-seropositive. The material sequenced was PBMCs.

The bases are TGTGCCAGCAGTGCCAGACTAGCGGGAGCACAAAACATTCAGTACTTC. Translated, it gives CASSARLAGAQNIQYF. The V and J genes are TRBV27 and TRBJ2-4, with 12 central nucleotides matching TRBD2. The CDR3 covers 16 residues, taking in both the cysteine and the phenylalanine. The kept DNA is CDR3 alone, 48 bases in frame from the first base. V has 5 bases trimmed and J has 5 bases trimmed; junction bases matching no gene number 7. CDR1 and CDR2 are drawn from the germline V gene (reference sequence): MNHEY, SMNVEV.